This T cell receptor beta chain was observed in a study of OX40 agonist ivuxolimab in advanced cancers. The overall study: Cancers in dose escalation were hepatocellular, melanoma, renal cell and head and neck. Antecedent anti-PD-1, anti-PD-L1 or anti-CTLA-4 therapy was permissible, with around 40% having received some.

The CDR3 length is 16 residues. The V segment lost 5 bases and the J segment 0 bases; nucleotides outside the gene matches: 8. Germline-derived CDR1 and CDR2 are MNHEY and SMNVEV (reference sequence). Produced via immunoSEQ multiplex PCR; TCRdb's table is partial and in-frame only. Of tens of thousands of clones in the sample, 80% to 90% were seen once. Study findings and constraints: In the 0.1 to 3.0 mg/kg range, CD4+ and CD8+ blood T cells had expanded clonally by week 6.

Note on this clone: What it recognizes is unknown.

This chain joins TRBV27 and TRBJ2-7; 9 bases fit TRBD1. The specimen comprised CD4+ or CD8+ T cells sorted from blood, sampled in a trial of the OX40 agonist ivuxolimab. The source of this sequence is an adult with an advanced solid tumor such as melanoma, head and neck, liver or kidney cancer. CDR3 amino acids: CASSPWGQGRSYEQYF. CDR3 DNA sequence: TGTGCCAGCAGTCCATGGGGACAGGGCCGCTCCTACGAGCAGTACTTC.